Listed below are T cell receptor beta chains from one sample, sequenced in a study of shared clonotypes between healthy human individuals. Data came from immunoSEQ multiplex PCR; TCRdb stores just in-frame clones and leaves some out. The top ten hold roughly 0.14% of the sample, which has 2.5 million or so clones, roughly 92% seen once. Sequencing was performed on naive CD4+ T cells sorted from blood. All receptors derive from a man aged 18 to 35 in good health. The conserved cysteine and the conserved F or W are not part of the CDR3 here. Clone size is shown for a subset of rows, as once, few, many or a class of expanded clone.

>.|TRBV6-5|TRBJ2-7
ASSYSISGTYEQY
>.|TRBV27|TRBJ2-7
ASTKSSGVRYEQY
>.|TRBV2|TRBJ2-5
ASRSDEETQY
>.|TRBV7-9|TRBJ2-3
ASSLLDGMPHTDTQY
>few|TRBV30|TRBJ1-6
AWSGGQGQSPLH
>.|TRBV30|TRBJ2-1
AWSVGEAYNEQF
>.|TRBV28|TRBJ1-2
ASSLTDANYGYT
>.|TRBV4-1|TRBJ2-3
ASSQNRADTQY
>.|TRBV28|TRBJ2-2
ASAGTGAGELF
>.|TRBV2|TRBJ2-1
ASSYTVKGNEQF
>.|TRBV9|TRBJ2-1
ASSVATAGTGSYNEQF
>.|TRBV28|TRBJ2-7
ASSSGQSYEQY
>.|TRBV7-6|TRBJ2-1
ASSFLDGDEQF
>.|TRBV19|TRBJ1-1
ASSSQGGTEAF
>.|TRBV4-1|TRBJ2-4
ASSQEAWDGAAKNIQY
>.|TRBV6-5|TRBJ1-2
ASSYDRGYGYT
>once|TRBV6-5|TRBJ2-2
ASRGLAGNTGELF
>.|TRBV4-3|TRBJ1-2
ASSQDLLLQNGYT
>.|TRBV10-3|TRBJ2-3
AISINPGQGVDTQY
>.|TRBV4-1|TRBJ1-2
ASSQGQGARLGGYT
>.|TRBV7-2|TRBJ2-7
ASSLGGGGSSSYEQY
>.|TRBV9|TRBJ2-2
ASSPGQGANTGELF
>.|TRBV4-2|TRBJ1-2
ASSQRGGQHNYGYT
>.|TRBV29-1|TRBJ1-2
SVGAGGRYGYT
>.|TRBV29-1|TRBJ2-3
SSTDRGATDTQY
>.|TRBV28|TRBJ1-1
ASGRGGLGDTEAF
>.|TRBV28|TRBJ2-7
ASSLDRALRYEQY
>.|TRBV6-5|TRBJ2-7
ASSRATYEQY
>.|TRBV5-1|TRBJ2-7
ASSRPGQVGIDEQY
>.|TRBV9|TRBJ2-3
ASSSPAGPTDTQY
>.|TRBV7-2|TRBJ2-1
ASSPDLLLAGENEQF
>.|TRBV28|TRBJ1-4
ASSLGGGEKLF
>.|TRBV19|TRBJ2-7
ASSIVGGRGGEQY
>.|TRBV28|TRBJ2-2
ASSFPHGTGELF
>.|TRBV4-3|TRBJ2-5
ASSTTQQETQY
>.|TRBV4-3|TRBJ1-2
ASSQAPDKGDYGYT
>.|TRBV7-9|TRBJ2-7
ASSPRGDRVGEQY
>.|TRBV6-6|TRBJ1-4
ASSKFSGATNEKLF
>.|TRBV11-2|TRBJ1-4
ASSFRTGGNEKLF
>.|TRBV30|.
AWSNRDPYEQY
>.|TRBV10-2|TRBJ2-5
ASSEPPSGGAKTQY
>.|TRBV6-4|TRBJ1-1
ASSPMANTEAF
>.|TRBV14|TRBJ1-2
ASSQVDRAYGYT
>once|TRBV19|TRBJ2-1
ASSSLTGGRDEQF
>.|TRBV5-1|TRBJ2-5
ASSLAGTSGGGETQY
>.|TRBV30|TRBJ1-6
AWSEDRYSYNSPLH
>.|TRBV7-6|TRBJ2-3
ASSPETLVTDTQY
>.|TRBV7-2|TRBJ2-3
ASSARAGGGADTQY
>once|TRBV5-4|TRBJ2-7
ASRTTGGYEQY
>.|TRBV29-1|TRBJ2-3
SVEAPLRASDTQY
>.|TRBV5-1|TRBJ1-6
ASSLEGAKNNSPLH
>once|TRBV4-3|TRBJ2-2
ASSPRDRPNTGELF
>once|TRBV5-4|TRBJ2-7
ASSRTSGKSYEQY